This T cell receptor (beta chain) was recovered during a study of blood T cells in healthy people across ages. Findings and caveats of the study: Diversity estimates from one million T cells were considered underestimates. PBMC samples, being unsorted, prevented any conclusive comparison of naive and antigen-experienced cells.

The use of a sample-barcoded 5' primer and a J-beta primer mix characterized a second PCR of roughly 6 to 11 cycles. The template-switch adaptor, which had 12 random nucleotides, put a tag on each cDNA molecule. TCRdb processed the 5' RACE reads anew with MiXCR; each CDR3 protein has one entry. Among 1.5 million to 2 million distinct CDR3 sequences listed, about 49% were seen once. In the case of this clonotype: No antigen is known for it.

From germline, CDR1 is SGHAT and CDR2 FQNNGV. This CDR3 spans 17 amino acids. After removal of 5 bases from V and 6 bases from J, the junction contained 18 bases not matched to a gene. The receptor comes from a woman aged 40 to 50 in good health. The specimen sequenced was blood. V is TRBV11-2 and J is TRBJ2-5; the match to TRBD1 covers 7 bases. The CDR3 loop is CASSLAISTGSLKTQYF. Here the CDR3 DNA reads TGTGCCAGCAGCCTAGCAATATCGACAGGGTCTCTGAAGACCCAGTACTTC.